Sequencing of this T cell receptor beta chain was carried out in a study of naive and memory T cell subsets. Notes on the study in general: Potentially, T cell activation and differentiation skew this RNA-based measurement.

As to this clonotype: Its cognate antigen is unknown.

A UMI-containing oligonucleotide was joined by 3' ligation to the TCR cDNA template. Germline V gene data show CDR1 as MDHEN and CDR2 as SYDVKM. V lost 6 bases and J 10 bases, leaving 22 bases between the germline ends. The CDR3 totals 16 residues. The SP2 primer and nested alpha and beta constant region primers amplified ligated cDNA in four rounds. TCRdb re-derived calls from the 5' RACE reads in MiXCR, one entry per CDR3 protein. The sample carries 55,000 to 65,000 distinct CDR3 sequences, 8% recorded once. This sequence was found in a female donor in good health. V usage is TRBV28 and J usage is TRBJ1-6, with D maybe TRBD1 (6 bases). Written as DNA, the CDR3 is TGTGCCAGCAGCCCCGAGGGGGGGCTGCCGGGGTCACCCCTCCACTTT. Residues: CASSPEGGLPGSPLHF.